This TCR beta chain was sequenced in a study of cytomegalovirus exposure and HLA in healthy donors. Study-wide points: In presence/absence analyses, roughly uniform sequencing depth across donors was assumed.

Amplification used 60 Vbeta primers and 13 Jbeta primers. Some clones are missing from TCRdb's copy, which holds only in-frame ones; the method was immunoSEQ multiplex PCR. The top ten hold 1% of the sample, which has 170,000 or so clones, just under 80% seen once. The germline V gene has CDR1 SGHDN and CDR2 FVKESK. Trimming took off 3 bases at V and 3 bases at J, with 14 bases between the two ends. This CDR3 region has 15 residues. In this sample, this clone turned up once. What it binds is unknown. Sequenced input: PBMCs. The rearrangement uses TRBV14 and TRBJ1-1, with a tentative D call TRBD1 (6 bases). The sequence was obtained from a woman aged 45-59 years in good health and CMV-seropositive. This chain's CDR3 is CASSHPLQGYTEAFF. The CDR3 DNA reads as TGTGCCAGCAGCCACCCACTACAGGGTTACACTGAAGCTTTCTTT.